Each of the 27 T cell receptor beta chains below was sequenced from the same sample in a study of shared clonotypes between healthy human individuals. Sequencing used immunoSEQ multiplex PCR; TCRdb keeps in-frame clones, though not all of them. The profile shows roughly 510,000 clones, approximately 79% of them singletons. The sample was PBMCs. Receptor source: a woman aged 40 to 50 in good health. Some clones in this sample may be carry-over from other donors' samples.

The chain is built from TRBV2 and TRBJ2-7; TRBD2 matches 10 bases. CDR3 length: 13 residues. The junction had 1 base not matched to a gene; V was cut back by 6 bases and J by 2 bases. The V gene's germline CDR1 is SNHLY and CDR2 FYNNEI. DNA of the CDR3: TGTGCCAGCAGGCTAGCGGGGGCCTACGAGCAGTACTTC. It encodes CASRLAGAYEQYF.

The sample holds a few counts of this clone. The chain uses TRBV25-1 and TRBJ1-1; 9 bases are a match to TRBD1. The CDR3 runs to 16 residues. Germline V lookup: CDR1 MGHDK, CDR2 SYGVNS. The ends lost 1 base at V and 2 bases at J; junction bases unmatched: 5. CDR3 bases: TGTGCCAGCAGTGAATTTCGGACAGGGGACAACACTGAAGCTTTCTTT. This gives the protein CASSEFRTGDNTEAFF.

The chain has TRBV28 and TRBJ2-7, with D perhaps being TRBD1 or TRBD2 (6 bases each). The CDR3 runs 15 residues. Trimming took off 6 bases at V and 1 base at J, with 16 bases between the two ends. Germline loops: CDR1 MDHEN, CDR2 SYDVKM. CDR3 nucleotides: TGTGCCAGCAGCTCGGGGGCCAGGTCATCCTACGAGCAGTACTTC. As protein: CASSSGARSSYEQYF. The entire variable domain, with the rest obtained from reference TRBV28 and TRBJ2-7, is as follows: DVKVTQSSRYLVKRTGEKVFLECVQDMDHENMFWYRQDPGLGLRLIYFSYDVKMKEKGDIPEGYSVSREKKERFSLILESASTNQTSMYLCASSSGARSSYEQYFGPGTRLTVT.

The chain couples TRBV30 to TRBJ2-5, with D tentatively TRBD1 or TRBD2 (7 bases each). This CDR3 contains 14 residues. V lost 3 bases to trimming and J lost 7 bases, with 18 bases between them. Germline CDR1 and CDR2: GTSNPN and SVGIG (reference sequence). CDR3 DNA: TGTGCCTGGAGGCCTCAGGGGGGGATTTTGACCCAGTACTTC. This translates into CAWRPQGGILTQYF.

The rearrangement uses TRBV29-1 and TRBJ2-1, with D unclear. CDR3 size: 14 residues. CDR1 SQVTM and CDR2 ANQGSEA come from the germline V gene. The V end lost 8 bases, the J end lost 5 bases, and 19 bases lay between the germline ends. The CDR3 here is CSSSGPSLHNEQFF. Written as DNA, the CDR3 is TGCAGCTCCTCCGGACCATCCCTCCACAATGAGCAGTTCTTC.

The V and J genes are TRBV4-3 and TRBJ2-7; 7 bases agree with TRBD2. The length of the CDR3 is 15 residues. The ends lost 1 base at V and 7 bases at J; junction bases unmatched: 10. Germline CDR1 reads LGHNA; CDR2 reads YSLEER. CDR3 sequence (DNA): TGCGCCAGCAGCCAAGTCCGGGGCCGGGGGGTGGAGCAGTACTTC. It specifies CASSQVRGRGVEQYF.

The chain has TRBV18 and TRBJ2-6; 13 bases agree with TRBD2. Trimming at V came to 4 bases and at J to 0 bases, leaving 3 bases not matched to a gene. Germline-derived CDR1 and CDR2 are KGHSH and LQKENI. The length of the CDR3 is 18 residues. The CDR3 spells CASSQGLAGTSGANVLTF. Written as DNA, the CDR3 is TGTGCCAGCTCACAGGGACTAGCGGGAACCTCTGGGGCCAACGTCCTGACTTTC.

The CDR3 sequence: CASSPLQGINEKLFF. As DNA, the CDR3 is TGTGCCAGCTCACCTTTACAGGGGATTAATGAAAAACTGTTTTTT. V gene TRBV18 combines with J gene TRBJ1-4; 7 bases line up with TRBD1. The CDR3 is 15 amino acids. Germline CDR1 and CDR2: KGHSH and LQKENI. V gave up 3 bases and J gave up 4 bases; unmatched junction bases: 5.

As concerns this clone: A clone one base away is much larger, so this may be a read error. J is TRBJ1-4 and V is TRBV14; no clear D. The CDR3 is made up of 12 amino acids. Germline CDR1 SGHDN, CDR2 FVKESK. V was clipped by 1 base and J by 8 bases, with 5 bases between them. The DNA for the CDR3 is TGTGCCAGCAGCCAAGTAACCGAAAAACTGTTTTTT. As protein: CASSQVTEKLFF.

The chain joins TRBV7-2 to TRBJ2-2; no reliable D call. V shed 4 bases and J shed 4 bases, with 13 bases lying between them. The length of the CDR3 is 15 residues. Germline CDR1 SGHTA, CDR2 FQGNSA. The DNA for the CDR3 is TGTGCCAGCAGCTCCCAATGGGGATCCACCGGGGAGCTGTTTTTT. Encoded protein: CASSSQWGSTGELFF.

This chain joins TRBV19 and TRBJ1-5; D perhaps matches TRBD1 (6 bases). CDR1 and CDR2 (germline): LNHDA, SQIVND (reference sequence). The ends were cut back, 3 bases at V and 7 bases at J, with 19 bases in the middle. The CDR3 is 16 residues long. Here the CDR3 DNA reads TGTGCCAGTAGTATGGGGGGGGCTGAGTTGGGGCAGCCCCAGCATTTT. The encoded protein is CASSMGGAELGQPQHF.

The chain links TRBV11-2 to TRBJ1-2; D possibly corresponds to TRBD1 (6 bases). The CDR3 extends over 19 amino acids. Germline CDR1 reads SGHAT; CDR2 reads FQNNGV. With 5 bases removed from V and 0 bases from J, the gap between germline ends came to 25 bases. The CDR3 here is CASSQTVHELTGTNYGYTF. CDR3 in DNA: TGTGCCAGCAGCCAGACCGTCCACGAATTGACAGGAACTAACTATGGCTACACCTTC.

The J gene is TRBJ1-2, the V gene TRBV2, with TRBD1 matching over 9 bases. The V gene's germline CDR1 is SNHLY and CDR2 FYNNEI. The CDR3 spans 17 residues. With 6 bases clipped from V and 0 bases from J, the junction kept 11 bases outside the gene matches. CDR3 DNA: TGTGCCAGCAGAGCTACAGGGGGCGTTGGAACTAACTATGGCTACACCTTC. This gives the protein CASRATGGVGTNYGYTF.

The table lists this clone with a few counts. J is TRBJ1-6 and V is TRBV30; D gene unclear. The CDR3 sequence is 15 residues long. Trimming took 1 base from V and 0 from J, leaving 7 bases between them. Germline CDR1 and CDR2: GTSNPN and SVGIG (reference sequence). CDR3 nucleotides: TGTGCCTGGAGTGATGAAAGCTCCTATAATTCACCCCTCCACTTT. It codes for CAWSDESSYNSPLHF.

This clone occurred once. The chain combines TRBV30 with TRBJ2-1; 11 nucleotides match TRBD2. Germline CDR1 reads GTSNPN; CDR2 reads SVGIG (reference sequence). There are 15 residues in the CDR3. The V gene end was trimmed by 3 bases and the J gene end by 4 bases; junction bases not matched to a gene: 5. Written as DNA, the CDR3 is TGTGCCTGGAGCGGGGCTAGCGGGAGGTACAATGAGCAGTTCTTC. Its protein is CAWSGASGRYNEQFF.

This clone was seen just once. J is TRBJ2-4 and V is TRBV5-5; perhaps TRBD2 as D (6 bases). The CDR3 contains 15 residues. V lost 1 base to trimming and J lost 7 bases, with 15 bases between them. Germline assignment: CDR1 SGHKS and CDR2 YYEKEE (reference sequence). The chain's CDR3 is CASSLFPAEGNIQYF. CDR3 coding DNA: TGTGCCAGCAGCTTGTTTCCAGCGGAGGGGAACATTCAGTACTTC. The full variable domain, completed using reference TRBV5-5 and TRBJ2-4, is DAGVTQSPTHLIKTRGQQVTLRCSPISGHKSVSWYQQVLGQGPQFIFQYYEKEERGRGNFPDRFSARQFPNYSSELNVNALLLGDSALYLCASSLFPAEGNIQYFGAGTRLSVL.

J is TRBJ1-5 and V is TRBV28; 8 nucleotides agree with TRBD1. The V gene end was trimmed by 6 bases and the J gene end by 7 bases; junction bases not matched to a gene: 14. The CDR3 covers 16 residues. In germline, CDR1 is MDHEN, CDR2 SYDVKM. As DNA, the CDR3 is TGTGCCAGCAGATCTCCGGACAGGGCAGGGAGGCAGCCCCAGCATTTT. This codes for CASRSPDRAGRQPQHF.

Points on this clone: A far more abundant clone sits one base away, making this likely a read error. The chain recombines TRBV25-1 with TRBJ2-5; 7 nucleotides line up with TRBD1. TRBJ2-7 matches the DNA end more closely, so the J call is doubtful. The CDR3 consists of 12 residues. CDR1 and CDR2 (germline): MGHDK, SYGVNS. In DNA form, the CDR3 reads TGTGCCAGCGAGACAGGGACCTACGAGCAGTACTTC. It encodes CASETGTYEQYF.

The genes are TRBV5-1 and TRBJ1-1, with TRBD1 identical over 7 bases. The V segment lost 4 bases and the J segment 5 bases; nucleotides outside the gene matches: 11. The germline CDR1 and CDR2 sequences are SGHRS and YFSETQ. This CDR3 region has 15 residues. CDR3 nucleotide sequence: TGCGCCAGCAGCCTAAGGGAGCAGGGGGGTACTGAAGCTTTCTTT. Translating it yields CASSLREQGGTEAFF.

V and J are TRBV27 and TRBJ2-2; TRBD1 aligns across 7 bases. This CDR3 has 14 amino acids. The ends lost 6 bases at V and 7 bases at J; junction bases unmatched: 8. Germline V CDR1 and CDR2: MNHEY, SMNVEV (reference sequence). Written as DNA, the CDR3 is TGTGCCAGCAGGTTGACAGGGTGGGACGGGGAGCTGTTTTTT. It translates to CASRLTGWDGELFF.

Details on this clone: Other DNA sequences in the same sample also yield this CDR3. This rearrangement joins TRBV7-9 to TRBJ2-7, with D possibly being TRBD2 (5 bases). Looked up from germline, CDR1 is SEHNR and CDR2 is FQNEAQ (reference sequence). The CDR3 runs to 14 residues. Trimming shortened V by 3 bases and J by 0 bases, and 9 bases separated the two germline ends. CDR3 in DNA: TGTGCCAGCAGCTTGGGCGGGCTCTCCTACGAGCAGTACTTC. This sequence encodes CASSLGGLSYEQYF. Together with reference TRBV7-9 and TRBJ2-7, the CDR3 gives the full variable domain: DTGVSQNPRHKITKRGQNVTFRCDPISEHNRLYWYRQTLGQGPEFLTYFQNEAQLEKSRLLSDRFSAERPKGSFSTLEIQRTEQGDSAMYLCASSLGGLSYEQYFGPGTRLTVT.

The V gene is TRBV9, the J gene TRBJ1-4; 8 nucleotides line up with TRBD1. This CDR3 is 15 amino acids long. V was pared by 3 bases and J by 7 bases, with 8 bases of the junction left unmatched. Germline lookup yields CDR1 SGDLS and CDR2 YYNGEE. The CDR3 reads CASSGYDRGGEKLFF. CDR3 nucleotide sequence: TGTGCCAGCAGCGGATATGACAGGGGAGGTGAAAAACTGTTTTTT.

The rearrangement links TRBV20-1 to TRBJ2-7; no reliable D call. V was pared by 8 bases and J by 5 bases, with 10 bases between. From germline, CDR1 is DFQATT and CDR2 SNEGSKA (reference sequence). The CDR3 loop spans 10 amino acids. CDR3 bases: TGCAGTTCTCTGATCAACGAGCAGTACTTC. As protein: CSSLINEQYF.

The gene calls are TRBV7-6 and TRBJ2-7; D may correspond to TRBD1 or TRBD2 (7 bases each). Per germline, CDR1 SGHVS and CDR2 FNYEAQ. V lost 1 base and J 0 bases, leaving 22 bases between the germline ends. This CDR3 is built from 19 residues. The CDR3 protein is CASSLVPGGPSGTSYEQYF. In DNA form, the CDR3 reads TGTGCCAGCAGCTTAGTTCCAGGGGGTCCTAGCGGAACCTCCTACGAGCAGTACTTC.

This chain connects TRBV4-2 to TRBJ2-3, with TRBD2 matching over 13 bases. The CDR3 runs to 21 residues. CDR1 and CDR2 from the germline V gene are LGHNA and YNFKEQ. Unmatched junction bases numbered 13, after V lost 1 base and J lost 0 bases. For the CDR3, the DNA is TGTGCCAGCAGCCAAGTCCCGGGACTAGCGGGACCCCTTGCGAGCACAGATACGCAGTATTTT. As protein: CASSQVPGLAGPLASTDTQYF.

The V gene is TRBV4-1, the J gene TRBJ1-5; D not resolved. The CDR3 length is 17 residues. Trimming shortened V by 3 bases and J by 0 bases, and 15 bases separated the two germline ends. The germline gives CDR1 MGHRA, CDR2 YSYEKL. Written as DNA, the CDR3 is TGCGCCAGCAGCCAGGTACTAGCAGGTTTTAGCAATCAGCCCCAGCATTTT. Residues: CASSQVLAGFSNQPQHF.

The V gene is TRBV7-9, the J gene TRBJ1-3, with 11 bases identical to TRBD1. The junction had 6 bases not matched to a gene; V was cut back by 5 bases and J by 3 bases. Germline V gives CDR1 SEHNR, CDR2 FQNEAQ (reference sequence). CDR3 length: 16 amino acids. The CDR3 loop reads CASSPGQGARGNTIYF. The CDR3 DNA is TGTGCCAGCAGCCCCGGACAGGGGGCGCGTGGAAACACCATATATTTT. The whole variable domain, remainder taken from reference TRBV7-9 and TRBJ1-3, is DTGVSQNPRHKITKRGQNVTFRCDPISEHNRLYWYRQTLGQGPEFLTYFQNEAQLEKSRLLSDRFSAERPKGSFSTLEIQRTEQGDSAMYLCASSPGQGARGNTIYFGEGSWLTVV.